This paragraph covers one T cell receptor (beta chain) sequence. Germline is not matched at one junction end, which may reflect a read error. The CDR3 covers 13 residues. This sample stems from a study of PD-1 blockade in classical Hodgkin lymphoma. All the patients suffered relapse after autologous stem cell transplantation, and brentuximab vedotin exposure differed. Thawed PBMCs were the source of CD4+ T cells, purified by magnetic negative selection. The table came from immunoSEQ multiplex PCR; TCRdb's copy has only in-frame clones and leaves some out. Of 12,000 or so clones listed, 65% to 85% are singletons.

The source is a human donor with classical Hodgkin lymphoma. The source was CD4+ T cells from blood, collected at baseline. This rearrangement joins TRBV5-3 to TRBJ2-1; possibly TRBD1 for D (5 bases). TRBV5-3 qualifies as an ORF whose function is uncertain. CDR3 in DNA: TGTGCCAGCAGCTTCCCAGGGCAAGATGAGCAGTTCTTC. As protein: CASSFPGQDEQFF.